Listed below are T cell receptor beta chains from one sample, sequenced in a study of cytomegalovirus exposure and HLA in healthy donors. The table came from immunoSEQ multiplex PCR; TCRdb's copy has only in-frame clones and leaves some out. The repertoire has roughly 160,000 clones, approximately 70% of them found once; the top ten carry about 4.9%. Sequenced: PBMCs. These receptors all come from a young woman in good health and CMV-seropositive. Both conserved end residues are part of each CDR3. Fields, in order: D gene, clone size, J gene, V gene, CDR3 protein, CDR3 DNA. D genes are given only for firm matches. Clone size is stated in some rows and not others, as once, few, many or a class when expanded.

NA,NA,TRBJ1-4,TRBV21-1,CAISTGSPF,TGTGCCATTTCGACAGGATCCCCTTTT
TRBD2,few,TRBJ2-1,TRBV19,CASSHTSGTHNEQFF,TGTGCCAGTAGTCACACTAGCGGGACCCACAATGAGCAGTTCTTC
TRBD2,NA,TRBJ2-1,TRBV6-1,CASSGGLAGPYNEQFF,TGTGCCAGCAGTGGGGGGCTAGCGGGGCCCTACAATGAGCAGTTCTTC
TRBD1,NA,TRBJ2-3,TRBV2,CASNRGSTDTQYF,TGTGCCAGCAACAGGGGCAGCACAGATACGCAGTATTTT
TRBD2,NA,TRBJ2-5,TRBV6-1,CASSDQAGVRETQYF,TGTGCCAGCAGTGACCAAGCGGGGGTCAGAGAGACCCAGTACTTC
TRBD1,NA,TRBJ2-7,TRBV4-3,CASSQGDRGYEQYF,TGCGCCAGCAGCCAAGGGGACAGGGGCTACGAGCAGTACTTC
NA,NA,TRBJ2-2,TRBV19,CASSHPGGTGELFF,TGTGCCAGTAGTCACCCCGGGGGTACCGGGGAGCTGTTTTTT
TRBD1,few,TRBJ1-5,TRBV29-1,CSVDLRDRGILDNQPQHF,TGCAGCGTGGACCTCCGGGACAGGGGAATTCTGGACAATCAGCCCCAGCATTTT
NA,NA,TRBJ2-7,TRBV11-2,CASSLHGQGLDYEQYF,TGTGCCAGCAGCCTTCATGGGCAGGGGCTGGATTACGAGCAGTACTTC
TRBD1,once,TRBJ1-5,TRBV19,CASRAGQGASQPQHF,TGTGCCAGTAGAGCGGGACAGGGGGCGAGTCAGCCCCAGCATTTT
NA,NA,TRBJ2-3,TRBV7-6,CASSARDHGTDTQYF,TGTGCCAGCAGTGCCAGGGATCACGGCACAGATACGCAGTATTTT
TRBD1,NA,TRBJ2-7,TRBV5-4,CASSMDRDEQYF,TGTGCCAGCAGCATGGACAGGGACGAGCAGTACTTC
TRBD2,NA,TRBJ2-1,TRBV9,CASSVRPGLVGNEQFF,TGTGCCAGCAGCGTCAGACCGGGACTAGTGGGCAATGAGCAGTTCTTC
NA,NA,TRBJ1-5,TRBV7-9,CASSLGGRDDQPQHF,TGTGCCAGCAGCTTAGGGGGCAGGGATGATCAGCCCCAGCATTTT
TRBD2,few,TRBJ2-5,TRBV9,CASSVTSGGEETQYF,TGTGCCAGCAGCGTAACTAGCGGGGGCGAAGAGACCCAGTACTTC
TRBD1,NA,TRBJ2-1,TRBV29-1,CSVARDRGPGEQFF,TGCAGCGTTGCCCGGGACAGGGGGCCTGGTGAGCAGTTCTTC
NA,NA,TRBJ2-7,TRBV12-2,CASRLANRSFGFEQYF,TGTGCAAGTCGCTTAGCGAACAGGAGTTTCGGATTCGAGCAGTACTTC
NA,NA,TRBJ1-5,TRBV6-1,CASSSGLGLRPQHF,TGTGCCAGCAGTTCCGGACTGGGTTTAAGGCCCCAGCATTTT
TRBD1,NA,TRBJ2-7,TRBV5-1,CASSLARTGGEQYF,TGCGCCAGCAGCTTGGCCCGGACAGGAGGCGAGCAGTACTTC
NA,NA,TRBJ2-7,TRBV9,CASSVSPKSSYEQYF,TGTGCCAGCAGCGTAAGCCCGAAGAGCTCCTACGAGCAGTACTTC
NA,NA,TRBJ2-1,TRBV4-3,CASSQGSGNEQFF,TGCGCCAGCAGCCAAGGGTCAGGAAATGAGCAGTTCTTC
TRBD2,NA,TRBJ2-4,TRBV9,CASSVGGGGKNIQYF,TGTGCCAGCAGCGTAGGCGGGGGGGGCAAAAACATTCAGTACTTC
TRBD2,NA,TRBJ2-5,TRBV7-2,CASSLAPVAGGRETQYF,TGTGCCAGCAGCTTAGCGCCCGTAGCGGGTGGGCGTGAGACCCAGTACTTC
TRBD2,NA,TRBJ2-7,TRBV27,CASSPGGGYEQYF,TGTGCCAGCAGTCCGGGGGGAGGTTACGAGCAGTACTTC
NA,NA,TRBJ1-2,TRBV7-2,CASSPRRGGYTF,TGTGCCAGCAGCCCCCGGAGGGGCGGCTACACCTTC
NA,NA,TRBJ2-7,TRBV5-1,CASSSRQGTNYEQYF,TGCGCCAGCAGCTCCCGACAGGGGACTAACTACGAGCAGTACTTC
NA,NA,TRBJ2-7,TRBV5-4,CASSQTGTLYEQYF,TGTGCCAGCAGCCAGACCGGGACACTCTACGAGCAGTACTTC
TRBD2,once,TRBJ2-1,TRBV6-4,CASSEAGGSNEQFF,TGTGCCAGCAGTGAGGCGGGGGGGTCCAATGAGCAGTTCTTC
TRBD2,few,TRBJ2-2,TRBV10-1,CASSGPGLAGGQNTGELFF,TGCGCCAGCAGTGGACCGGGACTAGCGGGGGGTCAGAACACCGGGGAGCTGTTTTTT
NA,NA,TRBJ1-5,TRBV9,CASSEGGSNQPQHF,TGTGCCAGCAGCGAGGGAGGTAGCAATCAGCCCCAGCATTTT
TRBD1,NA,TRBJ1-2,TRBV4-3,CASSQSRDREGGYGYTF,TGCGCCAGCAGCCAAAGCCGGGACAGGGAGGGGGGCTATGGCTACACCTTC
TRBD1,once,TRBJ2-3,TRBV18,CASSPPDRGAADTQYF,TGTGCCAGCTCACCACCCGACAGGGGTGCGGCAGATACGCAGTATTTT
NA,few,TRBJ2-2,TRBV19,CASSSSMRTGELFF,TGTGCCAGTAGTTCGTCGATGCGCACCGGGGAGCTGTTTTTT
TRBD1,NA,TRBJ2-4,TRBV9,CASSGRTGGGIQYF,TGTGCCAGCAGCGGACGGACAGGAGGAGGCATTCAGTACTTC